These T cell receptor beta chains were read from a single sample in a study of T cell responses to AZD1222 COVID-19 vaccine. The data were produced by immunoSEQ multiplex PCR, yet TCRdb's version contains in-frame clones alone and is incomplete. This repertoire shows 80,000 or so clones, roughly 90% found once; its top ten account for roughly 4.3%. Here the sequenced sample was peripheral blood, taken 28 days after the second AZD1222 dose. These receptors all stem from an adult who received the AZD1222 COVID-19 vaccine. Both conserved end residues are part of each CDR3. D genes are given only for firm matches. Where a row states a size, it is once, few, many or the class of an expanded clone; other rows omit it.

abundance	d_gene	j_gene	v_gene	CDR3nt	CDR3aa
NA	TRBD1	TRBJ1-6	TRBV27	TGTGCCAGCACCCCGACAGGGGTTGAGAATTCACCCCTCCACTTT	CASTPTGVENSPLHF
NA	NA	TRBJ1-6	TRBV6-5	TGTGCCAGCAGTTACTCGATGGCAGGGAATAATTCACCCCTCCACTTT	CASSYSMAGNNSPLHF
NA	NA	TRBJ2-2	TRBV18	TGTGCCAGCTCACCAGGGGGTTTAAGCACCGGGGAGCTGTTTTTT	CASSPGGLSTGELFF
NA	NA	TRBJ2-7	TRBV19	TGTGCCAGTAGTATCGGGACGTACGACGAGCAGTACTTC	CASSIGTYDEQYF
NA	TRBD1	TRBJ2-2	TRBV19	TGTGCCAGTAGTATCGGGACAGGGAACACCGGGGAGCTGTTTTTT	CASSIGTGNTGELFF
NA	TRBD2	TRBJ2-1	TRBV20-1	TGCAGTGCTAGTTATGGGAGGACTAGCACTTACTCCTACAATGAGCAGTTCTTC	CSASYGRTSTYSYNEQFF
once	NA	TRBJ1-4	TRBV10-3	TGTGCCACCCAGGGTACGGGTGAAAAACTGTTTTTT	CATQGTGEKLFF
few	TRBD1	TRBJ1-2	TRBV5-4	TGTGCCAGCAGCTTCCAAGGACAGGGCGTGGGCTACACCTTC	CASSFQGQGVGYTF
once	NA	TRBJ2-3	TRBV11-3	TGTGCCAGCAGCTTAGAGGGGTACACAGATACGCAGTATTTT	CASSLEGYTDTQYF
NA	NA	TRBJ1-2	TRBV30	TGTGCCTGGAGCGGGGGAGGGGTTGGCTACACCTTC	CAWSGGGVGYTF
NA	NA	TRBJ2-1	TRBV28	TGTGCCAGCATCCCTGTGGGGGATCCCCGGCAGTTCTTC	CASIPVGDPRQFF
NA	NA	TRBJ1-1	TRBV28	TGTGCCAGCAGACTCATTAGGACGGGGAACACTGAAGCTTTCTTT	CASRLIRTGNTEAFF
NA	NA	TRBJ1-1	TRBV30	TGTGCCTGGAGTTTAGCAGGGCGGGGGAACACTGAAGCTTTCTTT	CAWSLAGRGNTEAFF
NA	NA	TRBJ2-7	TRBV7-8	TGTGCCAGCAGCGAGAGAGTTATCTACGAGCAGTACTTC	CASSERVIYEQYF
NA	NA	TRBJ2-1	TRBV10-3	TGTGCCATCAGTGAGCCCGCCGGGGGCGGGCTAGGGCCGTTCTTC	CAISEPAGGGLGPFF
NA	NA	TRBJ1-2	TRBV7-2	TGTGCCAGCAGCTTACCAGTTTTTTCTGGCTACACCTTC	CASSLPVFSGYTF
NA	NA	TRBJ1-1	TRBV6-6	TGTGCCAGCAGCGGGGACATTCGGAACACTGAAGCTTTCTTT	CASSGDIRNTEAFF
NA	NA	TRBJ2-5	TRBV5-1	TGCGCCAGCAGCGAACCAGGCGGAGAGACCCAGTACTTC	CASSEPGGETQYF
NA	TRBD1	TRBJ1-6	TRBV2	TGTGCCAGCAGTGAAGACAGGGGGTTTACTTCACCCCTCCACTTT	CASSEDRGFTSPLHF
NA	NA	TRBJ1-5	TRBV6-4	TGTGCCAGCAGCCTAGACTGGGGACGCAATCAGCCCCAGCATTTT	CASSLDWGRNQPQHF
few	TRBD1	TRBJ1-1	TRBV29-1	TGCAGCGTTCGGACAGGCGACGGTTTGGGAGCTTTCTTT	CSVRTGDGLGAFF
NA	NA	TRBJ1-1	TRBV28	TGTGCCAGCACCTCGGACACTGAAGCTTTCTTT	CASTSDTEAFF
NA	NA	TRBJ1-1	TRBV30	TGTGCCTGGAGTCGCCTCAAGACAGGCGCAAATGAAGCTTTCTTT	CAWSRLKTGANEAFF
NA	NA	TRBJ2-7	TRBV7-2	TGTGCCAGCAGCGCCAGCCCTGGGGCCTACGAGCAGTACTTC	CASSASPGAYEQYF
NA	TRBD2	TRBJ2-1	TRBV5-1	TGCGCCAGCAGCTCCCCGGGACTAGCGGGAATGCGTGAGCAGTTCTTC	CASSSPGLAGMREQFF
NA	NA	TRBJ1-5	TRBV29-1	TGCAGCGTTACCTTCTCGCAGATTAGCAATCAGCCCCAGCATTTT	CSVTFSQISNQPQHF
few	NA	TRBJ2-7	TRBV7-2	TGTGCCAGCAGCTTCCGCGGGGGCACCTACGAGCAGTACTTC	CASSFRGGTYEQYF
NA	NA	TRBJ1-1	TRBV2	TGTGCCAGCGGAGACAGGCTGTCCATCCCAGCTTTCTTT	CASGDRLSIPAFF
NA	TRBD2	TRBJ2-5	TRBV28	TGTGCCAGCAGTTTAAACTTGCGGGGGGCTGGGGCCCAGTACTTC	CASSLNLRGAGAQYF
NA	NA	TRBJ2-7	TRBV5-1	TGCGCCAGCAGGAGAGACAGGTTGATGGGGTCAGCCTACGAGCAGTACTTC	CASRRDRLMGSAYEQYF
NA	NA	TRBJ2-3	TRBV5-8	TGTGCCAGCAGCTTTGGGTCGCGAACGGGAGATACGCAGTATTTT	CASSFGSRTGDTQYF
NA	NA	TRBJ2-7	TRBV4-1	TGCGCCAGCAGCCAAGACGTCAGGGGCATGGGCGAGCAGTACTTC	CASSQDVRGMGEQYF
NA	TRBD1	TRBJ1-5	TRBV29-1	TGCAGCGTCAAGGGGACAGGATCTTCTAGCAATCAGCCCCAGCATTTT	CSVKGTGSSSNQPQHF
NA	NA	TRBJ1-1	TRBV2	TGTGCCAGCACCAAGAGGGGCGTGAACACTGAAGCTTTCTTT	CASTKRGVNTEAFF
once	NA	TRBJ1-6	TRBV15	TGTGCCACCAGCAGAGATCTCGTCTTGGATTCACCCCTCCACTTT	CATSRDLVLDSPLHF
NA	TRBD1	TRBJ1-2	TRBV7-2	TGTGCCAGCTCACTCACGGACAGGGGATATGGCTACACCTTC	CASSLTDRGYGYTF
NA	TRBD2	TRBJ2-1	TRBV5-1	TGCGCCAGCAGCTTCTCCAGCGGGGGCTACAATGAGCAGTTCTTC	CASSFSSGGYNEQFF
NA	NA	TRBJ2-1	TRBV5-1	TGCGCCAGCAGCTTTGTTGGTTGGCAAGAGGGTGAGCAGTTCTTC	CASSFVGWQEGEQFF
NA	TRBD2	TRBJ2-1	TRBV24-1	TGTGCCACCAGTGATCCGCTAGCGGGGCCCTTATACAATGAGCAGTTCTTC	CATSDPLAGPLYNEQFF
NA	NA	TRBJ2-6	TRBV18	TGTGCCAGCTCACCACTCAAGGGCCCCCACTCTGGGGCCAACGTCCTGACTTTC	CASSPLKGPHSGANVLTF
NA	TRBD2	TRBJ2-7	TRBV5-6	TGTGCCAGCAGCACCCGACTATGGCTAGCGGGAGGGCCCGGGCAGGAGCAGTACTTC	CASSTRLWLAGGPGQEQYF
NA	NA	TRBJ2-7	TRBV10-2	TGCGCCAGCAGTGAGTCCGGGACATATTTAATGTACGAGCAGTACTTC	CASSESGTYLMYEQYF
NA	NA	TRBJ2-7	TRBV5-1	TGCGCCAGCAGACGGACCCTAGGTACCGAGCAGTACTTC	CASRRTLGTEQYF
NA	TRBD1	TRBJ2-7	TRBV12-3/TRBV12-4	TGTGCCAGCAGTTTAGCAGGGGGCCTCGAGCAGTACTTC	CASSLAGGLEQYF
medium-sized	NA	TRBJ1-5	TRBV5-8	TGTGCCAGCAGCTTGGGTACGGGGGAGGGAAGACAGCCCCAGCATTTT	CASSLGTGEGRQPQHF
NA	TRBD1	TRBJ1-2	TRBV30	TGTGCCTGGACGTCCGGGACAGGGGTCCTTTATCGCTATGGCTACACCTTC	CAWTSGTGVLYRYGYTF
NA	NA	TRBJ2-7	TRBV7-9	TGTGCCAGCAGCTCTTTTTTGAGGCCCCGGGCCCAGACCTACGAGCAGTACTTC	CASSSFLRPRAQTYEQYF
NA	NA	TRBJ2-5	TRBV12-5	TGTGCTAGTGGTTTGAGGAACCAAGAGACCCAGTACTTC	CASGLRNQETQYF
NA	TRBD2	TRBJ2-7	TRBV5-1	TGCGCCAGCAGCTTAGATGCGGGAGGCTCCGAGCAGTACTTC	CASSLDAGGSEQYF
NA	NA	TRBJ1-1	TRBV21-1	TGTGCCAGCAGCGTACTCGACAGGAACACTGAAGCTTTCTTT	CASSVLDRNTEAFF
NA	NA	TRBJ1-5	TRBV11-2	TGTGCCAGCAGCTCAGATTTAACCTGGCCCCAGCATTTT	CASSSDLTWPQHF